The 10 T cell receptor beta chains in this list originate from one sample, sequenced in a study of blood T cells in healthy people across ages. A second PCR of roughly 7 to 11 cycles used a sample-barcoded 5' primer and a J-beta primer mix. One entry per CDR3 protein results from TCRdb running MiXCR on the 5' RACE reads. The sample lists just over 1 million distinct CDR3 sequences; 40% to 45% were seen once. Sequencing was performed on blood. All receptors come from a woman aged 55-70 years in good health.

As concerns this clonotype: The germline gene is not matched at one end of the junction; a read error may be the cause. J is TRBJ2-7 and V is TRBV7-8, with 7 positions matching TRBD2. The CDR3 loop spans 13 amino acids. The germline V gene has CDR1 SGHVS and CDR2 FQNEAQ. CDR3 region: CACSRAGDYEQYF. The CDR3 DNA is TGTGCCTGCAGCCGGGCGGGAGACTACGAGCAGTACTTC.

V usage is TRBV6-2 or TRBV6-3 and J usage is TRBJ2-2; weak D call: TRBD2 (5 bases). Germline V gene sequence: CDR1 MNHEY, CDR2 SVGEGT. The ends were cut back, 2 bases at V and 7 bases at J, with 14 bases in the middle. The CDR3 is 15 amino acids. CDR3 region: CASSYRTFKGGELFF. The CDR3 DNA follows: TGTGCCAGCAGTTACCGGACTTTTAAGGGCGGGGAGCTGTTTTTT.

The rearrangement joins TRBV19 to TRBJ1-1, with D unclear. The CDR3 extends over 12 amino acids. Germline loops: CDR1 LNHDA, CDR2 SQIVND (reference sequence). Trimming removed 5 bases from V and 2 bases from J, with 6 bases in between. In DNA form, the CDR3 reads TGTGCCAGTAGTGTAGTTAACACTGAAGCTTTCTTT. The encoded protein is CASSVVNTEAFF.

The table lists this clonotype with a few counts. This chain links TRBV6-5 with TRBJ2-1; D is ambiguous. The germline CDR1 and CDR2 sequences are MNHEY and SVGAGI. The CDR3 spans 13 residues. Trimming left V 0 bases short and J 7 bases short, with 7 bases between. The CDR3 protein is CASSYSGFNEQFF. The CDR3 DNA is TGTGCCAGCAGTTACTCAGGCTTTAATGAGCAGTTCTTC.

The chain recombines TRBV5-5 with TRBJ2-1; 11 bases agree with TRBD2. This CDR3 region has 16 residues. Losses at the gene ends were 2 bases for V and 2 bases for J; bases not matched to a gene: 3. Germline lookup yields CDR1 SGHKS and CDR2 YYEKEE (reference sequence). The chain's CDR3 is CASSFSGRVPYNEQFF. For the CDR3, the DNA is TGTGCCAGCAGCTTTAGCGGGAGGGTCCCCTACAATGAGCAGTTCTTC. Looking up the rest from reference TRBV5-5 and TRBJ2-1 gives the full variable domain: DAGVTQSPTHLIKTRGQQVTLRCSPISGHKSVSWYQQVLGQGPQFIFQYYEKEERGRGNFPDRFSARQFPNYSSELNVNALLLGDSALYLCASSFSGRVPYNEQFFGPGTRLTVL.

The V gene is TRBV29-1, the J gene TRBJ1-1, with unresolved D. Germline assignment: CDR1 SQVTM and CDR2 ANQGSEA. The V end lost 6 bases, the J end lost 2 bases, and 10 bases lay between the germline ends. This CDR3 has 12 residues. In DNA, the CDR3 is TGCAGCGTGCTCGCCACCAACACTGAAGCTTTCTTT. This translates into CSVLATNTEAFF.

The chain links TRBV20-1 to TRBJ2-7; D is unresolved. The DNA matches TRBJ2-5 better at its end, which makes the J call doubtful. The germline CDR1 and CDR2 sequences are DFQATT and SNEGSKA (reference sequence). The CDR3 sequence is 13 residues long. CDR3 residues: CSASGRLGETQYF. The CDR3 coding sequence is TGCAGTGCTTCCGGGCGGCTCGGGGAGACCCAGTACTTC.

The CDR3 is CASSEAEGGVYEKLFF. The CDR3 bases are TGTGCCAGCAGTGAAGCGGAGGGGGGAGTTTATGAAAAACTGTTTTTT. The chain uses TRBV2 and TRBJ1-4; possibly TRBD1 for D (6 bases). V lost 0 bases to trimming and J lost 6 bases, with 14 bases between them. The length of the CDR3 is 16 residues. Germline CDR1 reads SNHLY; CDR2 reads FYNNEI.

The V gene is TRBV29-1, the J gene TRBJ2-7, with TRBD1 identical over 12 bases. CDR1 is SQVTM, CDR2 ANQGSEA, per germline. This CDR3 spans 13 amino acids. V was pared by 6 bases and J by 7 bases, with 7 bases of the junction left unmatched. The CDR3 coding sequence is TGCAGCGTCGCCGGGACAGGGGGCGGAGAGCAGTACTTC. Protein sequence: CSVAGTGGGEQYF.

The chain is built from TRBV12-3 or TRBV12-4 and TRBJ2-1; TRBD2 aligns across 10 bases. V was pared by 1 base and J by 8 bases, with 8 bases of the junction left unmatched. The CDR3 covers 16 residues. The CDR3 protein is CASSLDASGRFDEQFF. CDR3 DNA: TGTGCCAGCAGTTTAGATGCTAGCGGGAGATTCGATGAGCAGTTCTTC.